The next 20 T cell receptor beta chains were all read from a single sample in a study of technical replicates of blood from a few donors. Sequencing used immunoSEQ multiplex PCR; TCRdb keeps in-frame clones, though not all of them. Of 55,000 to 75,000 clones listed, about 95% are singletons. Sequencing was carried out using PBMCs. These receptors all stem from a human donor in good health. Some clones in this sample may be carry-over from other donors' samples.

The chain employs TRBV29-1 and TRBJ2-7; D not resolved. CDR3 size: 12 residues. Germline CDR1 and CDR2: SQVTM and ANQGSEA. The ends were cut back, 4 bases at V and 2 bases at J, with 9 bases in the middle. The CDR3 spells CSVGANTYEQYF. In nucleotides, the CDR3 is TGCAGCGTTGGGGCAAATACCTACGAGCAGTACTTC.

This clone was seen just once. The chain carries TRBV4-1 and TRBJ2-2, with 10 positions matching TRBD2. Germline lookup yields CDR1 MGHRA and CDR2 YSYEKL. V shed 2 bases and J 4 bases; nucleotides not matched to a gene: 1. The CDR3 covers 15 residues. CDR3 residues: CASSQRTSGTGELFF. The CDR3 coding sequence is TGCGCCAGCAGCCAACGGACTAGCGGCACCGGGGAGCTGTTTTTT.

V is TRBV7-9 and J is TRBJ1-1; D is unresolved. The V gene lost 1 base and the J gene lost 0 bases, with 6 bases spanning the gap. This CDR3 spans 14 amino acids. CDR1 is SEHNR, CDR2 FQNEAQ, per germline (reference sequence). The CDR3, as DNA: TGTGCCAGCAGCTTAGGTTCAGTGAACACTGAAGCTTTCTTT. It specifies CASSLGSVNTEAFF.

V usage is TRBV11-2 and J usage is TRBJ2-7; 7 bases match TRBD1. Per germline, CDR1 SGHAT and CDR2 FQNNGV. J was trimmed by 3 bases and V by 6 bases; bases with no gene match: 5. The CDR3 is 13 residues long. Here the CDR3 reads CASRLTGIYEQYF. CDR3 DNA: TGTGCCAGCAGGTTGACAGGGATCTACGAGCAGTACTTC.

The chain carries TRBV7-2 and TRBJ1-4; no clear D gene. V was trimmed by 6 bases and J by 0 bases, leaving 11 bases between them. Germline CDR1 SGHTA, CDR2 FQGNSA. This CDR3 has 15 residues. CDR3 residues: CASSPVITTNEKLFF. The CDR3 bases are TGTGCCAGCAGTCCGGTCATCACAACTAATGAAAAACTGTTTTTT.

The chain has TRBV6-1 and TRBJ1-1; 7 nucleotides agree with TRBD1. CDR3 length equals 12 residues. CDR1 is MNHNS and CDR2 is SASEGT in the germline V gene. Unmatched junction bases numbered 8, after V lost 5 bases and J lost 11 bases. The CDR3 sequence is CASSLRQGAAFF. CDR3 DNA: TGTGCCAGCAGTTTACGACAGGGTGCGGCTTTCTTT.

This sequence joins TRBV5-5 and TRBJ2-3, with 8 bases fitting TRBD1. The germline V gene encodes CDR1 SGHKS and CDR2 YYEKEE (reference sequence). V lost 4 bases to trimming and J lost 4 bases; unmatched junction nucleotides: 14. The CDR3 consists of 17 residues. This CDR3 reads CASSLGQGATRADTQYF. DNA for the CDR3: TGTGCCAGCAGCCTGGGGCAGGGGGCGACTCGGGCAGATACGCAGTATTTT.

Here the CDR3 reads CASSSRAGSNQPQHF. The CDR3 DNA follows: TGTGCCAGCAGCTCCCGGGCAGGGAGCAATCAGCCCCAGCATTTT. The V and J genes are TRBV7-2 and TRBJ1-5; possible D gene TRBD1, 5 bases. The CDR3 has 15 amino acids. Trimming removed 4 bases at V and 1 base at J, with 11 bases between. Germline assignment: CDR1 SGHTA and CDR2 FQGNSA. Filled out from reference TRBV7-2 and TRBJ1-5, the complete variable domain reads GAGVSQSPSNKVTEKGKDVELRCDPISGHTALYWYRQSLGQGLEFLIYFQGNSAPDKSGLPSDRFSAERTGGSVSTLTIQRTQQEDSAVYLCASSSRAGSNQPQHFGDGTRLSIL.

This chain uses TRBV5-1 with TRBJ2-3; 11 bases line up with TRBD2. The CDR3 has 16 residues. Looked up from germline, CDR1 is SGHRS and CDR2 is YFSETQ. V was pared by 0 bases and J by 8 bases, with 8 bases of the junction left unmatched. As DNA, the CDR3 is TGCGCCAGCAGCTTGGGGACTAGCGGGCGCGCGGTTACGCAGTATTTT. Amino acids: CASSLGTSGRAVTQYF.

This sequence joins TRBV18 and TRBJ2-7, with TRBD2 matching 12 bases. V gave up 5 bases and J gave up 4 bases; unmatched junction bases: 3. The V gene's germline CDR1 is KGHSH and CDR2 LQKENI. The CDR3 is made up of 14 amino acids. CDR3 sequence reads: CASSAGLAGYEQYF. CDR3 coding DNA: TGTGCCAGCTCAGCGGGACTAGCGGGTTACGAGCAGTACTTC.

This chain links TRBV6-6 with TRBJ2-7; 9 bases agree with TRBD2. V shed 1 base, J shed 0 bases, and the junction held 1 base outside the gene matches. Germline-derived CDR1 and CDR2 are MNHNY and SVGAGI (reference sequence). This CDR3 is built from 15 residues. The CDR3 region is CASSYLTSGSYEQYF. The CDR3 nucleotides are TGTGCCAGCAGTTACTTGACTAGCGGCTCCTACGAGCAGTACTTC.

V and J are TRBV6-5 and TRBJ2-7; TRBD1 is a possible D gene (5 bases). The CDR3 has 14 amino acids. Germline-derived CDR1 and CDR2 are MNHEY and SVGAGI. The germline V and J ends were trimmed by 4 bases and 2 bases, with 12 bases remaining between them. CDR3 nucleotide sequence: TGTGCCAGCAGTTTAACCAGGGAAACCTACGAGCAGTACTTC. Translating it yields CASSLTRETYEQYF.

The chain employs TRBV5-4 and TRBJ2-3; 11 nucleotides match TRBD2. V trimming: 4 bases; J trimming: 1 base; junction bases outside the gene matches: 2. Germline CDR1 and CDR2: SGHNT and YYREEE (reference sequence). The CDR3 totals 15 residues. The CDR3 spells CASSLGLAGTDTQYF. Written as DNA, the CDR3 is TGTGCCAGCAGCCTGGGACTAGCGGGCACAGATACGCAGTATTTT.

The chain is built from TRBV7-2 and TRBJ2-7; a possible D gene is TRBD1 (5 bases). The CDR3 spans 14 residues. Per the germline V gene, CDR1 is SGHTA and CDR2 is FQGNSA. Trimming removed 5 bases at V and 6 bases at J, with 17 bases between. CDR3 DNA: TGTGCCAGCAGCCCGTTTGGAACAGGCGGCGAGCAGTACTTC. This sequence encodes CASSPFGTGGEQYF.

The chain joins TRBV2 to TRBJ1-3; no firm D call. Germline V CDR1 and CDR2: SNHLY, FYNNEI. This CDR3 contains 15 residues. Trimming stripped 7 bases from V and 0 bases from J, with 13 bases between. CDR3 coding DNA: TGTGCCAGCAAAACAGCTACAAGCTCTGGAAACACCATATATTTT. It specifies CASKTATSSGNTIYF.

Here the CDR3 DNA reads TGTGCCAGCAGCTTTAGACAGGGGGCTGACGAGCAGTACTTC. It translates to CASSFRQGADEQYF. This chain connects TRBV7-2 to TRBJ2-7, with TRBD1 matching 10 bases. Per germline, CDR1 SGHTA and CDR2 FQGNSA. This CDR3 comprises 14 residues. V lost 3 bases and J lost 5; bases outside the gene matches: 4.

This rearrangement joins TRBV2 to TRBJ2-1; 9 positions agree with TRBD2. Trimming took 4 bases from V and 3 from J; bases not matched to a gene: 4. The CDR3 contains 15 residues. The germline gives CDR1 SNHLY, CDR2 FYNNEI. CDR3 amino acids: CASSGYSGSYNEQFF. The CDR3 DNA follows: TGTGCCAGCAGTGGGTATAGCGGGAGCTACAATGAGCAGTTCTTC.

The CDR3 sequence is CASSLEGNYGYTF. CDR3 bases: TGCGCCAGCAGCTTGGAGGGGAACTATGGCTACACCTTC. V and J are TRBV5-1 and TRBJ1-2; D is perhaps TRBD1 (5 bases). Germline CDR1 reads SGHRS; CDR2 reads YFSETQ. V lost 0 bases, J lost 2 bases, and 5 bases lay in between. The CDR3 contains 13 residues.

The V call is TRBV2, the J call TRBJ2-2; TRBD1 is a possible D gene (5 bases). V was cut by 1 base and J by 7 bases, with 13 bases left in between. Germline CDR1 and CDR2: SNHLY and FYNNEI. This CDR3 is built from 15 residues. CDR3 in amino acids: CASSEGGSRVGELFF. CDR3 DNA: TGTGCCAGCAGTGAAGGAGGTAGCAGGGTCGGGGAGCTGTTTTTT.

The chain carries TRBV5-4 and TRBJ2-2; 7 bases are shared with TRBD2. The V segment lost 3 bases and the J segment 6 bases; nucleotides outside the gene matches: 2. This CDR3 is built from 13 residues. Germline values: CDR1 SGHNT, CDR2 YYREEE (reference sequence). CDR3 protein: CASSWGGSGELFF. In DNA form, the CDR3 reads TGTGCCAGCAGCTGGGGAGGGTCCGGGGAGCTGTTTTTT.